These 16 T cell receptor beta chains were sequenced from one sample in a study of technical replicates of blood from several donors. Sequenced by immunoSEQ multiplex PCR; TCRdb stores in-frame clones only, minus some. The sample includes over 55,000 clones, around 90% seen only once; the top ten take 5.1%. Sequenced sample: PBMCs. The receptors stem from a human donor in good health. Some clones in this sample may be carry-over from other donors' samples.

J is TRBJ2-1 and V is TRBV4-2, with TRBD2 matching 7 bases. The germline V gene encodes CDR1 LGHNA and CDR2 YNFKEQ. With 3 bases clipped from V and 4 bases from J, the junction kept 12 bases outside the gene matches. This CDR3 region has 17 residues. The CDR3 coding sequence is TGTGCCAGCAGCCAGGCCGCCGGAGCGGGGAAGTACAATGAGCAGTTCTTC. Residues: CASSQAAGAGKYNEQFF.

This CDR3 is CASSSSSVTGELFF. The CDR3 DNA follows: TGTGCCAGCAGCTCGTCCTCAGTCACCGGGGAGCTGTTTTTT. The chain links TRBV7-7 to TRBJ2-2; D is unclear. The ends were cut back, 4 bases at V and 4 bases at J, with 10 bases in the middle. CDR3 length equals 14 residues. Germline assignment: CDR1 SSHAT and CDR2 FNYEAQ (reference sequence).

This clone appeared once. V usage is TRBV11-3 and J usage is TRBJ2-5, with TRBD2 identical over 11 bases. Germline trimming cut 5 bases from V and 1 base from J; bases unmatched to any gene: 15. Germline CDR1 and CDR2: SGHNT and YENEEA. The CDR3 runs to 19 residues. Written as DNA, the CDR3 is TGTGCCAGCAGCCCGAGGACTAGCGGGTTGTATGGGTCCCAAGAGACCCAGTACTTC. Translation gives CASSPRTSGLYGSQETQYF.

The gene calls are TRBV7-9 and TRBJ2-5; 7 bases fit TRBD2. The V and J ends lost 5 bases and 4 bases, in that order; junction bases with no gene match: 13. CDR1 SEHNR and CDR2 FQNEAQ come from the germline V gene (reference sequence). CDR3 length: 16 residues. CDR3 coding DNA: TGTGCCAGCAGCCCTCTCGGGGGGTCCTTCACAGAGACCCAGTACTTC. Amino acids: CASSPLGGSFTETQYF.

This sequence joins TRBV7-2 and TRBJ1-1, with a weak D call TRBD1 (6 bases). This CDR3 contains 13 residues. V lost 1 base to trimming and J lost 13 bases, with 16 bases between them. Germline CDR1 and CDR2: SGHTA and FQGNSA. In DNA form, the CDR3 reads TGTGCCAGCAGCTTAGATTTGGGGGCTCTTGGTTTCTTT. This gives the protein CASSLDLGALGFF. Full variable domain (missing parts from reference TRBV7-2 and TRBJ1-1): GAGVSQSPSNKVTEKGKDVELRCDPISGHTALYWYRQSLGQGLEFLIYFQGNSAPDKSGLPSDRFSAERTGGSVSTLTIQRTQQEDSAVYLCASSLDLGALGFFGQGTRLTVV.

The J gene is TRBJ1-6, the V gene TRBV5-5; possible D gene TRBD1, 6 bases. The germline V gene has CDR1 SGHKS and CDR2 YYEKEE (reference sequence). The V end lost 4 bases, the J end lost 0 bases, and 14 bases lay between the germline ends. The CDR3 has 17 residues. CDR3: CASSATGGSSYNSPLHF. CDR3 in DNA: TGTGCCAGCAGCGCGACAGGCGGGAGCTCCTATAATTCACCCCTCCACTTT. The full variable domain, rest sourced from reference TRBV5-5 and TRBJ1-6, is DAGVTQSPTHLIKTRGQQVTLRCSPISGHKSVSWYQQVLGQGPQFIFQYYEKEERGRGNFPDRFSARQFPNYSSELNVNALLLGDSALYLCASSATGGSSYNSPLHFGNGTRLTVT.

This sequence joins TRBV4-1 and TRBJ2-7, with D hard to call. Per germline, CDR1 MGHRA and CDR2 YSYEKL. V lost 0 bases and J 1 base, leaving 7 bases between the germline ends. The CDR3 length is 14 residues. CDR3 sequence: CASSQDDGSYEQYF. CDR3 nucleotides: TGCGCCAGCAGCCAAGATGACGGGTCCTACGAGCAGTACTTC.

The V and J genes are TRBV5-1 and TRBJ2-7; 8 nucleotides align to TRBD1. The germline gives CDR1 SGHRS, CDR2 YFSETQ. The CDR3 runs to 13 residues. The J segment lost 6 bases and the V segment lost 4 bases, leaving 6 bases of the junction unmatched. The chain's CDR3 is CASSGRGLGEQYF. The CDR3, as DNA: TGCGCCAGCAGCGGCAGGGGGCTTGGCGAGCAGTACTTC.

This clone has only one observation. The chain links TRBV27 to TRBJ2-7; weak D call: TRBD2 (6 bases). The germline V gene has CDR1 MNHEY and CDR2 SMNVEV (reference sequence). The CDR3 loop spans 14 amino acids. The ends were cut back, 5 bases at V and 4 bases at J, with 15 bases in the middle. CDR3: CASSQRSSGYEQYF. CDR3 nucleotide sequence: TGTGCCAGCAGTCAGCGCTCCAGCGGGTACGAGCAGTACTTC.

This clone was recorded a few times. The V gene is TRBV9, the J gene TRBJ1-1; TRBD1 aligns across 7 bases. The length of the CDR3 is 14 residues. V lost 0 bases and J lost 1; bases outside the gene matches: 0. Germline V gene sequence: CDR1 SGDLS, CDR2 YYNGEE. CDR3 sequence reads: CASSVGQGNTEAFF. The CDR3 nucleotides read TGTGCCAGCAGCGTAGGACAGGGGAACACTGAAGCTTTCTTT.

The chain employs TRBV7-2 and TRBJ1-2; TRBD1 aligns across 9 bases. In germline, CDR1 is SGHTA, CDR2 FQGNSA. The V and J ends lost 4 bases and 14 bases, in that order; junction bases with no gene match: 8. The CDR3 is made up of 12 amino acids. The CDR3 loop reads CASSSTGGARTF. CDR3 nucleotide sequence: TGTGCCAGCAGCTCCACAGGGGGCGCGAGAACCTTC.

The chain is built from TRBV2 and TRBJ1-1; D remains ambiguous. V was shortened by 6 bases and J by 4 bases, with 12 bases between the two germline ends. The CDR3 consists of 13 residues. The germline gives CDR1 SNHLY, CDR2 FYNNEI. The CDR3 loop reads CASRAQAGTEAFF. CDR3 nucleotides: TGTGCCAGCAGGGCGCAGGCCGGCACTGAAGCTTTCTTT.

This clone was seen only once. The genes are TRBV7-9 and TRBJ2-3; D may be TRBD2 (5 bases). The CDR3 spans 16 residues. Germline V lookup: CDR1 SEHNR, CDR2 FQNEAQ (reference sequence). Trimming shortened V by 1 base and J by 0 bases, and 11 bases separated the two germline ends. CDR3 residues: CASSLGAGTSTDTQYF. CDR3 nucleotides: TGTGCCAGCAGCTTAGGGGCGGGCACTAGCACAGATACGCAGTATTTT.

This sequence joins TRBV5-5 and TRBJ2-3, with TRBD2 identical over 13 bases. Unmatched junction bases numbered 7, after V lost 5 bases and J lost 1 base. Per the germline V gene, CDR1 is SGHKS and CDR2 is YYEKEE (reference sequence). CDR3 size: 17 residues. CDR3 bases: TGTGCCAGCAGTTTGACTAGCGGGGGGCTCGGCACAGATACGCAGTATTTT. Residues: CASSLTSGGLGTDTQYF.

The CDR3 DNA is TGTGCCAGCATTTTACTAGCGGGGTTGGAGCAGTTCTTC. Its translation is CASILLAGLEQFF. The rearrangement joins TRBV5-3 to TRBJ2-1; TRBD2 matches 10 bases. TRBV5-3 is classed as an ORF, of uncertain function. This CDR3 comprises 13 residues. The V gene end was trimmed by 8 bases and the J gene end by 10 bases; junction bases not matched to a gene: 9.

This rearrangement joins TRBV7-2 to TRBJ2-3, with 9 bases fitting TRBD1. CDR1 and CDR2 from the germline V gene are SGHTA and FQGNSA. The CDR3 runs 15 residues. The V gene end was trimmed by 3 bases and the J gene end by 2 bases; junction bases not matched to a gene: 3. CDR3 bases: TGTGCCAGCAGCTTTGGACAGGGGCACACAGATACGCAGTATTTT. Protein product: CASSFGQGHTDTQYF.